The rows below give T cell receptor beta chains drawn from one sample of a study of T cells in Graves' hyperthyroidism and ophthalmopathy. Using its own MiXCR run on the multiplex PCR reads, TCRdb lists one record per CDR3 protein. The sample lists 450,000 to 700,000 distinct CDR3 sequences; roughly 46% were seen once. Source material: peripheral blood or thyroid tissue (not recorded which). These receptor sequences come from an adult woman with Graves' disease, either hyperthyroidism or ophthalmopathy (not recorded which). The CDR3 runs from the conserved cysteine through the conserved F or W. D genes are given only for firm matches. Rows give clone size only sometimes, using once, few, many, or a class for an expanded clone.

>.|TRBV28|TRBJ1-2|few
TGTGCCAGCAGTTTGGCCTACAGATCCAGCTATGGCTACACCTTC
CASSLAYRSSYGYTF
>TRBD1|TRBV7-2|TRBJ2-7|many
TGTGCCAGCAGCTTAGGGGGGGGACAGGGAGCCTACGAGCAGTACTTC
CASSLGGGQGAYEQYF
>.|TRBV7-2|TRBJ2-7|.
TGTGCCAGCAGCGTACGACAGGCCTACGAGCAGTACTTC
CASSVRQAYEQYF
>.|TRBV7-2|TRBJ1-1|.
TGTGCCAGCAGCTACAGGGATTGGACTGAAGCTTTCTTT
CASSYRDWTEAFF
>TRBD1|TRBV7-3|TRBJ1-2|many
TGTGCCAGCAGCCCTGGACAGGGGGCGGATGGCTACACCTTC
CASSPGQGADGYTF
>TRBD1|TRBV10-3|TRBJ2-5|few
TGTGCCATGTCCGGGACAGGGGCCGGAATTGGTGAGACCCAGTACTTC
CAMSGTGAGIGETQYF
>TRBD1|TRBV12-3/TRBV12-4|TRBJ1-1|.
TGTGCCAGCAGTTGGCCGGGACAGGGTTCGAACACTGAAGCTTTCTTT
CASSWPGQGSNTEAFF
>.|TRBV9|TRBJ1-1|.
TGTGCCAGCAGCGTAGAGGGACGACGGGGGGAGATCTTT
CASSVEGRRGEIF
>.|TRBV12-3/TRBV12-4|TRBJ1-5|.
TGTGCCAGCAGTTTAATGGGTAGCAATCAGCCCCAGCATTTT
CASSLMGSNQPQHF
>.|TRBV29-1|TRBJ2-7|few
TGCAGCGTCCTCTTGGCCTCCTACGAGCAGTACTTC
CSVLLASYEQYF
>TRBD1|TRBV7-9|TRBJ1-1|.
TGTGCCAGCAGCCACCGGGACAGGGGCCCGCCGGCTTTCTTT
CASSHRDRGPPAFF
>.|TRBV11-2|TRBJ2-7|many
TGTGCCAGCAGCTTGAAAGGCGCCTACGAGCAGTACTTC
CASSLKGAYEQYF
>.|TRBV7-6|TRBJ2-5|.
TGTGCCAGCAGCTTTCGGCGGGAAAGGGGAGAGACCCAGTACTTC
CASSFRRERGETQYF
>TRBD2|TRBV10-3|TRBJ2-5|.
TGTGCCATCAGTGAGTCAACGGGAGGGGCCCAGTACTTC
CAISESTGGAQYF
>.|TRBV20-1|TRBJ1-1|few
TGCAGTGCATCTCAAGGGTGGGGCGACACTGAAGCTTTCTTT
CSASQGWGDTEAFF
>.|TRBV19|TRBJ2-2|.
TGTGCCAGTAGTATCTTTAAAACCGGGGAGCTGTTTTTT
CASSIFKTGELFF
>TRBD1|TRBV2|TRBJ1-6|many
TGTGCCAGCAGTGAGGCGGCAGGGGGCAATTCACCCCTCCACTTT
CASSEAAGGNSPLHF
>.|TRBV5-5|TRBJ1-1|.
TGTGCCAGCAGCTCCAGAGGGGGGACTGAAGCTTCCTTT
CASSSRGGTEASF
>.|TRBV29-1|TRBJ1-5|.
TGCAGCGTCTCCCAGGCCGGCTCCGGACAGCCCCAGCATTTT
CSVSQAGSGQPQHF
>TRBD1|TRBV7-9|TRBJ2-5|.
TGTGCCAGCAGCTTGTCCGGGACAGGTGGCCAAGAGACCCAGTACTTC
CASSLSGTGGQETQYF
>.|TRBV24-1|TRBJ2-3|.
TGTGCCAGCTCACTTCAGCTAGTAGGGAGCTCCACAGATACGCAGTATTTT
CASSLQLVGSSTDTQYF
>.|TRBV29-1|TRBJ1-3|.
TGCAGCGTTGTAAGGTTGTCAGGAGAGGACTCTGGCACCATATATTTT
CSVVRLSGEDSGTIYF
>.|TRBV14|TRBJ1-3|many
TGTGCCAGCAGCCAAGAAAGGGGTGGAGGAAACACCATATATTTT
CASSQERGGGNTIYF
>TRBD1|TRBV10-3|TRBJ1-6|few
TGTGCCATCAGTGAGGTGGACAGGGCTTGGGGTTCACCCCTCCACTTT
CAISEVDRAWGSPLHF
>.|TRBV6-6|TRBJ1-2|many
TGTGCCAGCAGTTCCTCGGACAGCGCTAACTATGGCTACACCTTC
CASSSSDSANYGYTF
>.|TRBV7-8|TRBJ1-2|.
TGTGCCAGCAGCCAGGGACTTAATGAGGGCTACACCTTC
CASSQGLNEGYTF
>.|TRBV20-1|TRBJ1-1|many
TGCAGTGCTAGATCAACTCTCCGGGGGGACGAAGCTTTCTTT
CSARSTLRGDEAFF
>.|TRBV9|TRBJ1-2|few
TGTGCCAGCAGCGTAGGAGTACTTGATGGCTACACCTTC
CASSVGVLDGYTF
>.|TRBV10-1|TRBJ1-1|many
TGCGCCAGCAGTGCAGGGCGGGGGAACACTGAAGCTTTCTTT
CASSAGRGNTEAFF
>.|TRBV4-1|TRBJ2-6|.
TGCGCCAGCAGCCACAAAGAGGGGGGCTCTGACTCCAACTCTGGGGCCAACGTCCTGACTTTC
CASSHKEGGSDSNSGANVLTF
>TRBD2|TRBV20-1|TRBJ2-5|.
TGCAGTGCTAGCACTAGCGGGCAAGAGACCCAGTACTTC
CSASTSGQETQYF
>TRBD1|TRBV10-3|TRBJ1-6|.
TGTGCCATCAAACGGACAGGGTTGAGCTCCTATAATTCACCCCTCCACTTT
CAIKRTGLSSYNSPLHF
>.|TRBV10-3|TRBJ1-4|many
TGTGCCATCAGTGAGGTGGGAGAAGTCGGAAAACTGTTTTTT
CAISEVGEVGKLFF
>TRBD2|TRBV11-2|TRBJ2-5|many
TGTGCCAGCAGCTTAGAGTTTAGCGGGATCGAGACCCAGTACTTC
CASSLEFSGIETQYF
>.|TRBV5-4|TRBJ1-3|few
TGTGCCAGCAGCTTGGAAGGGGCGAATCGAAACACCATATATTTT
CASSLEGANRNTIYF
>.|TRBV7-8|TRBJ2-7|few
TGCGCCAGCAGCCAACCGGGACTCAAGAAAGGCGGCTACGAGCAGTACTTC
CASSQPGLKKGGYEQYF
>.|TRBV19|TRBJ1-2|many
TGTGCCACAGTCCCACAGGCTTCTCTACATGGCTACACCTTC
CATVPQASLHGYTF
>.|TRBV27|TRBJ1-5|few
TGTGCCAGCAGTTTATCCCCAGGGTTGAGCAATCAGCCCCAGCATTTT
CASSLSPGLSNQPQHF
>TRBD1|TRBV28|TRBJ1-1|many
TGTGCCAGCAGTTTGGCGGACAGGGAAGGGACTGAAGCTTTCTTT
CASSLADREGTEAFF
>.|TRBV6-1|TRBJ1-5|many
TGTGCCAGCAGTGAACAACCGGTCAATCAGCCCCAGCATTTT
CASSEQPVNQPQHF
>.|TRBV5-6|TRBJ2-7|.
TGTGCCAGCAGCTTGAACGCCCCCTACGAGCAGTACTTC
CASSLNAPYEQYF
>.|TRBV15|TRBJ1-5|.
TGTGCCACCAGCAGACCCGGGACGGAGCAGCCCCAGCATTTT
CATSRPGTEQPQHF
>.|TRBV29-1|TRBJ2-5|once
TGCAGCGTGTCGCCCCGTTATAAAGAGACCCAGTACTTC
CSVSPRYKETQYF
>.|TRBV7-3|TRBJ2-5|many
TGTGCCAGCAGCGTCGGTGGGAGCCAGATAGGAGAGACCCAGTACTTC
CASSVGGSQIGETQYF
>.|TRBV7-8|TRBJ1-2|many
TGTGCCAGCAGCTTACGCAGGGAGAACTATGGCTACACCTTC
CASSLRRENYGYTF
>TRBD2|TRBV19|TRBJ2-2|many
TGTGCCAGTAGTCACGGGAGGGCCACCGGGGAGCTGTTTTTT
CASSHGRATGELFF
>TRBD1|TRBV15|TRBJ1-2|.
TGTGCCACCAGCAGTGGACAGGTGCGGGGCTACACCTTC
CATSSGQVRGYTF
>.|TRBV6-5|TRBJ1-5|many
TGTGCCAGCAGGCAGACAGTCCCTGGGGGGCCCCAGCATTTT
CASRQTVPGGPQHF
>.|TRBV10-2|TRBJ2-7|.
TGCGCCAGCACTGAGGGCCGGGGGATCTACGAGCAGTACTTC
CASTEGRGIYEQYF
>.|TRBV19|TRBJ2-2|.
TGTGCCAGTAGTATTCCCCTAGCTTTCGCCGGGGAGCTGTTTTTT
CASSIPLAFAGELFF
>.|TRBV5-1|TRBJ1-1|few
TGCGCCAGCAGCTTGTGGGACGGGAACACTGAAGCTTTCTTT
CASSLWDGNTEAFF
>.|TRBV10-3|TRBJ2-5|.
TGTGCCATCCGTAGCGCCAGCGGGACAGGGACCCAGTACTTC
CAIRSASGTGTQYF
>TRBD2|TRBV4-2|TRBJ2-5|many
TGTGCCAGCAGCCCTCGACTAGCGGGAGAGGGAGAGACCCAGTACTTC
CASSPRLAGEGETQYF
>TRBD2|TRBV19|TRBJ2-7|many
TGTGCCAGTAGTATATTAGCGGGAGACTACGAGCAGTACTTC
CASSILAGDYEQYF